This T cell receptor beta chain was documented in a study of cytomegalovirus exposure and HLA in healthy donors. This clone occurred a few times. Profiling relied on immunoSEQ multiplex PCR, and the TCRdb table lists in-frame clones only, not all of them. This table holds roughly 130,000 clones, 84% found once. The CDR3 totals 14 residues. Germline values: CDR1 SEHNR, CDR2 FQNEAQ (reference sequence). With 5 bases removed from V and 5 bases from J, the gap between germline ends came to 10 bases. The sequenced sample consisted of PBMCs. The V call is TRBV7-9, the J call TRBJ1-6; D not certain. The source of this sequence is a woman in her 30s in good health and CMV-seronegative. The CDR3 DNA sequence: TGTGCCAGCAGCCTTCCCCGGGATAATTCACCCCTCCACTTT. Its protein product is CASSLPRDNSPLHF.